The TCR beta chain described here comes from a study of shared clonotypes between healthy human individuals. Running of the assay took place at deep level. Template for every sorted-subset replicate PCR totaled around 200 ng DNA, roughly 30,000 T cell genomes. Assay: immunoSEQ multiplex PCR; the TCRdb copy retains only in-frame clones and omits some. The sample lists about 2.4 million clones; approximately 92% were seen once. Recent vaccinations or acute infections were absent in the healthy HIV-negative adult donors. Germline values: CDR1 SGHTA, CDR2 FQGTGA. J was trimmed by 4 bases and V by 4 bases; bases with no gene match: 9. The length of the CDR3 is 16 residues.

Sequenced: naive CD4+ T cells sorted from blood. Subset: CD45RA+ positively selected. This receptor was obtained from a man in his late teens or twenties in good health. The chain recombines TRBV7-3 with TRBJ2-2; 7 bases are shared with TRBD2. Written as DNA, the CDR3 is TGTGCCAGCAGCTCTGGTCTATCGGGAGGCACCGGGGAGCTGTTTTTT. Translated, it gives CASSSGLSGGTGELFF.